One sample yielded the 21 T cell receptor beta chains listed below, sequenced in a study of cytomegalovirus exposure and HLA in healthy donors. Using immunoSEQ multiplex PCR, the repertoire was profiled, and TCRdb retains in-frame clones only, with some absent. The sample records 100,000 to 150,000 clones, approximately 94% being singletons. The specimen was PBMCs. Every receptor here comes from a man between 18 and 29 years old in good health and CMV-seronegative.

The CDR3 nucleotides read TGTGCCAGCACGGCGGGACTTCATAACACCGGGGAGCTGTTTTTT. Residues: CASTAGLHNTGELFF. The chain employs TRBV7-2 and TRBJ2-2, with TRBD2 as a possible D gene (6 bases). Germline-derived CDR1 and CDR2 are SGHTA and FQGNSA. The CDR3 covers 15 residues. Trimming shortened V by 7 bases and J by 2 bases, and 14 bases separated the two germline ends.

The chain is built from TRBV28 and TRBJ1-5; weak D call: TRBD1 (5 bases). Germline V gives CDR1 MDHEN, CDR2 SYDVKM. Trimming shortened V by 5 bases and J by 1 base, and 12 bases separated the two germline ends. The CDR3 is 15 amino acids. The CDR3 here is CASSPGLLSNQPQHF. The CDR3 DNA follows: TGTGCCAGCAGTCCGGGACTCTTAAGCAATCAGCCCCAGCATTTT.

V is TRBV30 and J is TRBJ1-2; TRBD1 agrees at 7 bases. The CDR3 loop spans 14 amino acids. V was pared by 4 bases and J by 6 bases, with 11 bases of the junction left unmatched. Per the germline V gene, CDR1 is GTSNPN and CDR2 is SVGIG (reference sequence). For the CDR3, the DNA is TGTGCCTGGAACCCAAGGGGGCTCGGGGATGGCTACACCTTC. Translating gives CAWNPRGLGDGYTF.

V gene TRBV5-1 combines with J gene TRBJ1-1; no reliable D call. This CDR3 is built from 15 residues. CDR1 SGHRS and CDR2 YFSETQ come from the germline V gene. Trimming took off 2 bases at V and 4 bases at J, with 15 bases between the two ends. The CDR3 loop is CASSLFGDWGTEAFF. The DNA for the CDR3 is TGCGCCAGCAGCTTATTCGGGGATTGGGGCACTGAAGCTTTCTTT.

The V call is TRBV7-2, the J call TRBJ2-6, with TRBD1 matching 9 bases. Looked up from germline, CDR1 is SGHTA and CDR2 is FQGNSA. Germline trimming cut 5 bases from V and 2 bases from J; bases unmatched to any gene: 4. There are 16 residues in the CDR3. The CDR3 loop reads CASSRDRAAGANVLTF. CDR3 DNA: TGTGCCAGCAGCCGGGACAGGGCGGCTGGGGCCAACGTCCTGACTTTC.

This sequence joins TRBV9 and TRBJ2-7, with D maybe TRBD2 (6 bases). The CDR3 covers 13 residues. The V end lost 0 bases, the J end lost 6 bases, and 10 bases lay between the germline ends. The germline V gene encodes CDR1 SGDLS and CDR2 YYNGEE. DNA of the CDR3: TGTGCCAGCAGCGTAGGGGGTAGCGGCGAGCAGTACTTC. This sequence encodes CASSVGGSGEQYF. Based on the CDR3 plus reference TRBV9 and TRBJ2-7, the full variable domain is DSGVTQTPKHLITATGQRVTLRCSPRSGDLSVYWYQQSLDQGLQFLIQYYNGEERAKGNILERFSAQQFPDLHSELNLSSLELGDSALYFCASSVGGSGEQYFGPGTRLTVT.

The chain has TRBV5-1 and TRBJ2-7; maybe TRBD1 (5 bases). In germline, CDR1 is SGHRS, CDR2 YFSETQ. This CDR3 is 15 amino acids long. V shed 1 base and J shed 2 bases, with 13 bases lying between them. In DNA, the CDR3 is TGCGCCAGCAGCTTGAGTGGTCAGGGTGCCTACGAGCAGTACTTC. It translates to CASSLSGQGAYEQYF.

The chain links TRBV14 to TRBJ2-7; 10 bases are a match to TRBD2. Germline V lookup: CDR1 SGHDN, CDR2 FVKESK. V was pared by 1 base and J by 1 base, with 4 bases of the junction left unmatched. The CDR3 is 16 amino acids. CDR3: CASSQGTSGGSYEQYF. DNA for the CDR3: TGTGCCAGCAGCCAAGGGACTAGCGGAGGGTCCTACGAGCAGTACTTC.

The chain couples TRBV13 to TRBJ1-4; D is perhaps TRBD1 (5 bases). CDR3 size: 15 residues. CDR1 is PRHDT, CDR2 FYEKMQ, per germline (reference sequence). V lost 2 bases to trimming and J lost 8 bases, with 15 bases between them. CDR3 amino acids: CASSLFVQASEKLFF. CDR3 bases: TGTGCCAGCAGCTTATTTGTACAGGCCTCCGAAAAACTGTTTTTT.

The genes are TRBV27 and TRBJ2-2, with 11 bases lining up with TRBD2. The CDR3 sequence is 17 residues long. Germline-derived CDR1 and CDR2 are MNHEY and SMNVEV (reference sequence). V was pared by 2 bases and J by 0 bases, with 2 bases of the junction left unmatched. CDR3 sequence (DNA): TGTGCCAGCAGTTTAGGACTAGCGGGCGCGAACACCGGGGAGCTGTTTTTT. Translation: CASSLGLAGANTGELFF.

This clone occurred once. This chain uses TRBV7-2 with TRBJ1-5, with D possibly being TRBD1 (6 bases). The V end lost 3 bases, the J end lost 5 bases, and 14 bases lay between the germline ends. This CDR3 comprises 15 residues. In germline, CDR1 is SGHTA, CDR2 FQGNSA. The DNA of the CDR3 is TGTGCCAGCAGCTTCCAGGACAGATCTGATCAGCCCCAGCATTTT. Residues: CASSFQDRSDQPQHF.

The chain recombines TRBV15 with TRBJ2-1; 16 bases match TRBD2. Per the germline V gene, CDR1 is LNHNV and CDR2 is YYDKDF (reference sequence). There are 17 residues in the CDR3. V lost 6 bases to trimming and J lost 9 bases; unmatched junction nucleotides: 11. The CDR3 sequence: CATSRPGLAGGPGEQFF. The CDR3 DNA is TGTGCCACCAGTAGACCGGGACTAGCGGGAGGGCCTGGTGAGCAGTTCTTC.

The chain has TRBV13 and TRBJ2-7; D might be TRBD2 (6 bases). The ends were cut back, 4 bases at V and 3 bases at J, with 10 bases in the middle. This CDR3 has 13 amino acids. CDR1 and CDR2 from the germline V gene are PRHDT and FYEKMQ (reference sequence). As DNA, the CDR3 is TGTGCCAGCAGCTCGGGACTGAGCTACGAGCAGTACTTC. It is translated as CASSSGLSYEQYF.

DNA of the CDR3: TGTGCCAGCAGCTTAGATCGTAGCCCCCCGTTCTTC. Translated, it gives CASSLDRSPPFF. This chain uses TRBV11-3 with TRBJ2-1; D is unresolved. This CDR3 has 12 residues. Germline V gene lookup returns CDR1 SGHNT and CDR2 YENEEA. Trimming stripped 0 bases from V and 15 bases from J, with 12 bases between.

The chain employs TRBV6-5 and TRBJ1-2; 9 positions match TRBD1. CDR3 length: 15 residues. Germline-derived CDR1 and CDR2 are MNHEY and SVGAGI. After removal of 7 bases from V and 3 bases from J, the junction contained 9 bases not matched to a gene. CDR3 protein: CASTPDRGGYYGYTF. The CDR3, as DNA: TGTGCCAGCACACCGGACAGGGGAGGTTACTATGGCTACACCTTC.

The CDR3 DNA reads as TGTGCCAGCAGCGTATCACAGCGGGGGTACACAGATACGCAGTATTTT. Protein product: CASSVSQRGYTDTQYF. The chain has TRBV9 and TRBJ2-3; 8 positions match TRBD2. Trimming took 1 base from V and 2 from J; bases not matched to a gene: 6. Germline assignment: CDR1 SGDLS and CDR2 YYNGEE. The CDR3 consists of 16 residues.

V is TRBV6-6 and J is TRBJ1-1; possibly TRBD1 for D (5 bases). There are 11 residues in the CDR3. Germline V CDR1 and CDR2: MNHNY, SVGAGI (reference sequence). With 2 bases removed from V and 8 bases from J, the gap between germline ends came to 6 bases. In DNA, the CDR3 is TGTGCCAGCAGTTACCGACAGGAAGCTTTCTTT. Translated: CASSYRQEAFF.

The rearrangement uses TRBV28 and TRBJ2-7; 7 bases are a match to TRBD1. From germline, CDR1 is MDHEN and CDR2 SYDVKM. With V trimmed by 6 bases and J by 4 bases, 15 bases remained unmatched. The CDR3 contains 16 residues. The CDR3 here is CASSSIDRVEGYEQYF. The DNA of the CDR3 is TGTGCCAGCAGCTCCATCGACAGGGTAGAGGGTTACGAGCAGTACTTC.

The CDR3 sequence: CASSLRTFYGYTF. CDR3 coding DNA: TGTGCCAGCAGTTTACGGACATTCTATGGCTACACCTTC. The V gene is TRBV28, the J gene TRBJ1-2, with D possibly matching TRBD1 (5 bases). From germline, CDR1 is MDHEN and CDR2 SYDVKM. Trimming removed 2 bases at V and 4 bases at J, with 8 bases between. The CDR3 length is 13 residues.

The V and J genes are TRBV7-2 and TRBJ2-2; D is unclear. Germline V CDR1 and CDR2: SGHTA, FQGNSA. Trimming left V 5 bases short and J 7 bases short, with 17 bases between. The CDR3 is 15 residues long. The CDR3 is CASSPVQDHIGELFF. CDR3 coding DNA: TGTGCCAGCAGCCCCGTTCAGGATCACATCGGGGAGCTGTTTTTT. Based on the CDR3 plus reference TRBV7-2 and TRBJ2-2, the full variable domain is GAGVSQSPSNKVTEKGKDVELRCDPISGHTALYWYRQSLGQGLEFLIYFQGNSAPDKSGLPSDRFSAERTGGSVSTLTIQRTQQEDSAVYLCASSPVQDHIGELFFGEGSRLTVL.

The V gene is TRBV27, the J gene TRBJ2-2, with TRBD1 matching over 7 bases. CDR1 is MNHEY and CDR2 is SMNVEV in the germline V gene (reference sequence). V was clipped by 6 bases and J by 5 bases; unmatched bases: 12. The CDR3 length is 16 residues. The CDR3 spells CASSLDPGQLTGELFF. The CDR3 DNA is TGTGCCAGCAGCCTAGATCCGGGACAGCTTACCGGGGAGCTGTTTTTT.